This TCR beta chain was documented in a study of T cell repertoires in cytomegalovirus infection. Study in general: Public TCR beta signature analysis indicated the presence of both CMV infection and matching HLA type.

A remark on this clonotype: The antigen is not known.

The CDR3 loop spans 12 amino acids. With 5 bases removed from V and 8 bases from J, the gap between germline ends came to 12 bases. Using its own MiXCR run on the reads, TCRdb lists one record per CDR3 protein. The table shows 640,000 or so distinct CDR3 sequences, with roughly a third occurring only once. The TCR originated in a human donor in good health (CMV status not recorded). Some clones in this sample may be carry-over from other donors' samples. The material was cultured PBMCs, obtained from culture after CMV antigen stimulation. J is TRBJ1-2 and V is TRBV12-3 or TRBV12-4; no reliable D call. The CDR3 reads CASSTGSPGYTF. The CDR3 DNA reads as TGTGCCAGCAGTACGGGCTCACCCGGCTACACCTTC.